This TCR beta chain was captured in a study of blood T cell repertoires in COVID-19 (dated by TCRdb to about 2020). Turning to the overall study: Collaborator samples came from the United States, Italy and Spain and covered acute and convalescent phases of COVID-19. The prospective study material was composed of cDNA or gDNA derived from T cells, B-cell-depleted T cells, or PBMCs. Deeply sampled blood TCRbeta repertoires from subjects exposed to, actively infected with, or recovered from COVID-19 were included in the dataset. The repertoires were made available in a free public database intended to serve as a resource for research on the immune response to SARS-CoV-2. The samples were drawn from the first 160 participants of the ongoing ImmuneRACE study and from some 1,300 subjects provided by 6 global collaborators. A de-identified subject ID, COVID-19 status, age in years and sex were almost always included in the sample metadata. Where available, HLA class I and class II types were obtained from metadata supplied by the sample provider rather than from assay-based typing.

The immunoSEQ Assay, a bias-controlled multiplex PCR, was used to amplify TCRbeta CDR3 regions from genomic DNA. Per the authors' processing: Nucleated cell counts per sample were estimated from amplification of reference gene primers within the assay. To quantify the absolute abundance of each unique TCRbeta CDR3 rearrangement, sequence reads were collapsed and filtered. Productive Simpson clonality was computed per sample as the square root of Simpson's diversity index over productive rearrangements. Drawn from immuneACCESS, this table holds only the in-frame rearrangements with V and J called that TCRdb kept. Clones are partly lost; checked studies trace under half to an unresolved V gene and leave the rest unexplained. That table supplies the V and J calls and clone size; D and trimming were determined from the DNA. This sample is represented by approximately 220,000 clones; roughly 84% of them were singletons. Roughly 2.4% of the sample lies in the top ten.

What the authors observed across the whole study: The quantity of clinical and demographic metadata differed by source and by participant and was supplied without curation.

Each collaborating institution followed its own protocols to collect whole blood in K2EDTA tubes. For TCRbeta analysis, collaborator samples were shipped as frozen whole blood, as isolated PBMCs, or as DNA extracted from either sample type. This clone was counted a few times. Its antigen is still unknown. Base qualities are not recorded, but no much larger clone differs from it by a single base. Germline trimming amounts to 2 bases on V and 8 bases on J, with 7 as the count of junction bases outside the gene matches. The CDR3 has 14 amino acids, counting the end cysteine and phenylalanine. Just the 42-base CDR3 DNA is kept, in frame starting at base 1. The germline V gene encodes CDR1 PRHDT and CDR2 FYEKMQ (reference sequence).

The sample consisted of peripheral blood. The receptor chain draws on TRBV13 and TRBJ1-2; 8 central nucleotides agree with TRBD1. The receptor comes from a woman aged 60-75 years with acute or convalescent COVID-19. This receptor carries the CDR3 CASSLQGALTGYTF. The nucleotide sequence is TGTGCCAGCAGCTTACAGGGGGCTCTAACGGGCTACACCTTC.